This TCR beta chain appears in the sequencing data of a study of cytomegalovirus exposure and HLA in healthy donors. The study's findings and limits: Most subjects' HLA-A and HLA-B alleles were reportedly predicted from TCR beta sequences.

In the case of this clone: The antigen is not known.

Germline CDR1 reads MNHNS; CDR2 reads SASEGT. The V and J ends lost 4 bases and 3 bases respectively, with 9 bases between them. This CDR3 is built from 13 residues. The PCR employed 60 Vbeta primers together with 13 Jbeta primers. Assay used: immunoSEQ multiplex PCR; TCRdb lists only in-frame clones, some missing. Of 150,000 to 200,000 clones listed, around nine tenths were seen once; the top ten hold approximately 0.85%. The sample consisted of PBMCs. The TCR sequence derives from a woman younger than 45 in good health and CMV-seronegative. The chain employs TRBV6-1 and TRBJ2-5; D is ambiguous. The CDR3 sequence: CASSAQPEETQYF. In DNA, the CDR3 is TGTGCCAGCAGTGCACAGCCCGAAGAGACCCAGTACTTC.